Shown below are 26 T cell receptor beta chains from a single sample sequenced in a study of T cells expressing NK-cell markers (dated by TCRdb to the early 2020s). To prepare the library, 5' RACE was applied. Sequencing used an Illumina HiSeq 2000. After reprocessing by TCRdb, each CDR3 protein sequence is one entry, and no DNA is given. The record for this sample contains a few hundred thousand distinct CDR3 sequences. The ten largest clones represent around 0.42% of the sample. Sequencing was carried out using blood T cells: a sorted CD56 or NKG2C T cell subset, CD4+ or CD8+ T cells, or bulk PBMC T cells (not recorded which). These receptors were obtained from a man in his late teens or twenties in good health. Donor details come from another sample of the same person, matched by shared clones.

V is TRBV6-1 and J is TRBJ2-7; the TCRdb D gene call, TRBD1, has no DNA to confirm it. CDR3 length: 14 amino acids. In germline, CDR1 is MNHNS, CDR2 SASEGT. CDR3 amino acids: CASSAGVSGYEQYF.

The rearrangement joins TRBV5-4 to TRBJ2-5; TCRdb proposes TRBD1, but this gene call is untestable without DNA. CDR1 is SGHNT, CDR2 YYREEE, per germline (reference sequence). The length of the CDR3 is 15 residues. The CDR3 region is CASSVDRATVETQYF.

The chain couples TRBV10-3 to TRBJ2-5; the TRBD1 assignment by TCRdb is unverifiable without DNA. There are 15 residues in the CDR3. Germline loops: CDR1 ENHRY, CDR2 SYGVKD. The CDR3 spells CAIKPGTGLQETQYF.

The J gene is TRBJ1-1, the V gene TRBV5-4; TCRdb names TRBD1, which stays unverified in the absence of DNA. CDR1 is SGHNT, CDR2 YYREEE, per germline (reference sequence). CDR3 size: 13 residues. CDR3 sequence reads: CASSLDSTSEAFF. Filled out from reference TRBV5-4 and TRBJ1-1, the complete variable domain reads ETGVTQSPTHLIKTRGQQVTLRCSSQSGHNTVSWYQQALGQGPQFIFQYYREEENGRGNFPPRFSGLQFPNYSSELNVNALELDDSALYLCASSLDSTSEAFFGQGTRLTVV.

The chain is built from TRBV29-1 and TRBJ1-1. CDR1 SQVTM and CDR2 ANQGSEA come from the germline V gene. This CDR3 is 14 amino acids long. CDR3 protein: CSVHRPQRNTEAFF.

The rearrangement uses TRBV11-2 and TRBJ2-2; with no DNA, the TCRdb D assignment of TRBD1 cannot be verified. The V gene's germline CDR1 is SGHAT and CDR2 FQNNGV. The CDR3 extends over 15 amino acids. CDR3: CASSPIARSSGELFF.

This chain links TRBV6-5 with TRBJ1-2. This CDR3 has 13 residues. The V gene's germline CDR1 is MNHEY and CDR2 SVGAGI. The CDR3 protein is CASSYGYDYGYTF.

CDR3 loop: CASSQGQGNGNQPQHF. The V and J genes are TRBV4-2 and TRBJ1-5; the D gene TCRdb calls, TRBD1, cannot be checked with no DNA. The CDR3 loop spans 16 amino acids. From germline, CDR1 is LGHNA and CDR2 YNFKEQ.

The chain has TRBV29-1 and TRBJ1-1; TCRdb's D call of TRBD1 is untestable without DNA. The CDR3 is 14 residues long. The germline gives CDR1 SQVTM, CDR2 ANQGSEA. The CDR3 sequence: CSVGTGTGFTEAFF. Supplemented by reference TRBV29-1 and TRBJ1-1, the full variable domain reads SAVISQKPSRDICQRGTSLTIQCQVDSQVTMMFWYRQQPGQSLTLIATANQGSEATYESGFVIDKFPISRPNLTFSTLTVSNMSPEDSSIYLCSVGTGTGFTEAFFGQGTRLTVV.

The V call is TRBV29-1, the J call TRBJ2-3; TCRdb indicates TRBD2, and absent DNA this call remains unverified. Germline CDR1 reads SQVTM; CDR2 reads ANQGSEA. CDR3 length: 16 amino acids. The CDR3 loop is CSVESLASGSTDTQYF.

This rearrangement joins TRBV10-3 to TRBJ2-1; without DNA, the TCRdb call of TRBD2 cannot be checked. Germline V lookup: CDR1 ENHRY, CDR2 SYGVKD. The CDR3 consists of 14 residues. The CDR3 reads CATMVAGVYNEQFF.

The CDR3 loop is CASSSRTSGKRDTQYF. The gene calls are TRBV7-2 and TRBJ2-3; checking the TCRdb D call of TRBD2 is not possible without DNA. The CDR3 sequence is 16 residues long. Germline V gene data show CDR1 as SGHTA and CDR2 as FQGNSA.

CDR3: CASSQDRGRSSYNEQFF. J is TRBJ2-1 and V is TRBV3-1. The CDR3 is 17 amino acids. Germline CDR1 is LGHDT and CDR2 is YNNKEL (reference sequence).

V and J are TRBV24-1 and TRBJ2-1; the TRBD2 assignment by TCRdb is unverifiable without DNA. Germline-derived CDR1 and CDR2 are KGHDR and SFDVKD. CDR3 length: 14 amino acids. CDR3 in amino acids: CATSEPGLVGEQFF.

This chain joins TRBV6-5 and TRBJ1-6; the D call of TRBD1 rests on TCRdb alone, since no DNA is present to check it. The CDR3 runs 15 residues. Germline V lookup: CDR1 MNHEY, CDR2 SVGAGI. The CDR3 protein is CASRGGRGSNSPLHF.

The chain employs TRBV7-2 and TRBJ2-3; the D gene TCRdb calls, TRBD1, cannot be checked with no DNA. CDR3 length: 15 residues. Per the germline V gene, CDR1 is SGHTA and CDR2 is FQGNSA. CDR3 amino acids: CASAQQVASTDTQYF.

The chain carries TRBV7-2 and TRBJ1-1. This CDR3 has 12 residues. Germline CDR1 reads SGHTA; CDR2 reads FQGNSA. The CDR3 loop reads CASRRETTEAFF.

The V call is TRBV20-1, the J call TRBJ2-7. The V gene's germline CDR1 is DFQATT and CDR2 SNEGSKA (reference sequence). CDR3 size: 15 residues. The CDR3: CSASGDSKFDYEQYF.

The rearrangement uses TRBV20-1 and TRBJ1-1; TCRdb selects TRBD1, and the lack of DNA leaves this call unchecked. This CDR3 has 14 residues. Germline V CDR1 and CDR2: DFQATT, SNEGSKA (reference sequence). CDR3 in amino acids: CSARAGGTGGRAFF.

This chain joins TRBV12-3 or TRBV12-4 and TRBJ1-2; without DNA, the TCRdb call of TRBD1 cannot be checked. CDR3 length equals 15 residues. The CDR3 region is CASSFNIGTTGGYTF.

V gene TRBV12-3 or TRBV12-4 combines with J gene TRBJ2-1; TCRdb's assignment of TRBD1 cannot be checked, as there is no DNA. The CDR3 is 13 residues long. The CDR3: CASSWGQGGEQFF.

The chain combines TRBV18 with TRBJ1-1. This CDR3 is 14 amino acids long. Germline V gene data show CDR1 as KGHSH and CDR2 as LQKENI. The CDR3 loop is CASSPYASNTEAFF.

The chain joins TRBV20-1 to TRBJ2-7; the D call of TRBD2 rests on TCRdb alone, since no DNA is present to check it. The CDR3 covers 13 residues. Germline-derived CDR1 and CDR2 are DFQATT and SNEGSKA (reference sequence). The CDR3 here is CSGDGRYFGEQYF.

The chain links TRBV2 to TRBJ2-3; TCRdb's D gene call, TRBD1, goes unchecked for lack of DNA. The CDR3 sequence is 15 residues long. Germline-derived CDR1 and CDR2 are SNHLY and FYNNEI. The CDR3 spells CASIPHGGLEDTQYF. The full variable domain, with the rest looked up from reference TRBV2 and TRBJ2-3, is EPEVTQTPSHQVTQMGQEVILRCVPISNHLYFYWYRQILGQKVEFLVSFYNNEISEKSEIFDDQFSVERPDGSNFTLKIRSTKLEDSAMYFCASIPHGGLEDTQYFGPGTRLTVL.

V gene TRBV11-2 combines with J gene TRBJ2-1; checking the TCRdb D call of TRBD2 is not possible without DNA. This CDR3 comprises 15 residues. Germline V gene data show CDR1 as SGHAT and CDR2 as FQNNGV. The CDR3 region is CASSPFREGPSEQFF. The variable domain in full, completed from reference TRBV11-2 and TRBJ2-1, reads EAGVAQSPRYKIIEKRQSVAFWCNPISGHATLYWYQQILGQGPKLLIQFQNNGVVDDSQLPKDRFSAERLKGVDSTLKIQPAKLEDSAVYLCASSPFREGPSEQFFGPGTRLTVL.

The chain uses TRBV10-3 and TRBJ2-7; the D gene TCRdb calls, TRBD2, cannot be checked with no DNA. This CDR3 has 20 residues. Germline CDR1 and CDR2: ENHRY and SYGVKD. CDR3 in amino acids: CAISESRGLAGGHYSYEQYF.